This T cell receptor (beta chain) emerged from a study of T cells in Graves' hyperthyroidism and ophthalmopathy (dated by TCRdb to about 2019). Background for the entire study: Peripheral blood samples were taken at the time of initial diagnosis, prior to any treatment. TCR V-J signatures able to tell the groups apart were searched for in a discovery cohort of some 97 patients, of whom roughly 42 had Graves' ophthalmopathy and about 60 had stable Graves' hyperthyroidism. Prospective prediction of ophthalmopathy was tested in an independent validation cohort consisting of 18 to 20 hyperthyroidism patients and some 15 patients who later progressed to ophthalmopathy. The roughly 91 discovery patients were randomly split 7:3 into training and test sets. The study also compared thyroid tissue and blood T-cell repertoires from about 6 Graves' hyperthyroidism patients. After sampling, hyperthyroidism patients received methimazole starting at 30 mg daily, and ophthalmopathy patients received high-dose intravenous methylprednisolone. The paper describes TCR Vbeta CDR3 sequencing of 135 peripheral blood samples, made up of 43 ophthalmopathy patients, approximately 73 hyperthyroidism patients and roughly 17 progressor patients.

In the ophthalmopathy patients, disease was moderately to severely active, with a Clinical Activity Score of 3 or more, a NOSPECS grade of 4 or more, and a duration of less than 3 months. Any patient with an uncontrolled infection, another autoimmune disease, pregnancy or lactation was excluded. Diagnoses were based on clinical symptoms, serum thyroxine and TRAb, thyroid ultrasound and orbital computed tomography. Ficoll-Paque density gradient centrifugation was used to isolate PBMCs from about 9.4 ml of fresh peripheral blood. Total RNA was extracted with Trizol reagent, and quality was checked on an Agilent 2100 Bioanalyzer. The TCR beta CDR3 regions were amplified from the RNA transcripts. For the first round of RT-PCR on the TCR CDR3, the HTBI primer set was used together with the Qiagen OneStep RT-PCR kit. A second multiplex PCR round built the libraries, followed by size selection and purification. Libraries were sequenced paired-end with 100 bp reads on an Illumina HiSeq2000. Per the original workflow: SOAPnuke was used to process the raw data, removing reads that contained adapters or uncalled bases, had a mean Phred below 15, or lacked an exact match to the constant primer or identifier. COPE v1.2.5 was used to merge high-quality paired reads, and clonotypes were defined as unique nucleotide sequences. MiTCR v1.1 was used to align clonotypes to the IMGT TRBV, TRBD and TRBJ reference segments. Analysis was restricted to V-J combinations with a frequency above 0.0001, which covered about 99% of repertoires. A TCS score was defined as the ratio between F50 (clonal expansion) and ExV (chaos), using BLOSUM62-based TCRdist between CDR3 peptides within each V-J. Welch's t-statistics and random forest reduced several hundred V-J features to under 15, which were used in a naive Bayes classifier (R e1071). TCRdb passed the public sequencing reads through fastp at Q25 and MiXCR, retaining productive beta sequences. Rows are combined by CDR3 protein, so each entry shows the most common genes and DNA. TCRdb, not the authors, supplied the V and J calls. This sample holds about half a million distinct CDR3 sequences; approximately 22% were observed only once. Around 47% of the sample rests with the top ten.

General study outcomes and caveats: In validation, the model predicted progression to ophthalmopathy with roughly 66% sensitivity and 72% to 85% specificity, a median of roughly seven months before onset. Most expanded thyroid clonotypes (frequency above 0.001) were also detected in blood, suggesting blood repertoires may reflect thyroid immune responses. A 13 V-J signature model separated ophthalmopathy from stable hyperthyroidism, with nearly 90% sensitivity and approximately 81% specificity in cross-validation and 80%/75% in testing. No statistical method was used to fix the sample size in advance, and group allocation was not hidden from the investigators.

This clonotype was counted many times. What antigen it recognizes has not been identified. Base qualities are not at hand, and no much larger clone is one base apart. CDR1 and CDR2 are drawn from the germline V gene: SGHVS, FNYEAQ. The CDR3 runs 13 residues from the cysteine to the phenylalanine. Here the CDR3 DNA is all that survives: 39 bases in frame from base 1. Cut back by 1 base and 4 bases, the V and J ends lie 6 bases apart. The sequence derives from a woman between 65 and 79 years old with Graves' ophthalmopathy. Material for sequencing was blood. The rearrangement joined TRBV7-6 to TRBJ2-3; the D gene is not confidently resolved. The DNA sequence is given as TGTGCCAGCAGCTTAGAGGGTCCAGATACGCAGTATTTT. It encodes CASSLEGPDTQYF.